This TCR beta chain was captured in a study of CD8 T cells in ankylosing spondylitis. Study-wide results and caveats: Seemingly distinctive of ankylosing spondylitis blood was a TCR beta motif formed by eight highly homologous variants. Disease-linked clones displayed a CD8+ phenotype and appeared relatively rarely in peripheral blood. Significant enrichment of disease-linked clones was reported in matched ankylosing spondylitis synovial fluid.

Preparation of TCR beta libraries was done by quantitative 5'-RACE with molecular barcodes. From the 5' RACE reads, TCRdb called clonotypes with MiXCR, one entry per CDR3 protein. This sample yields around 35,000 distinct CDR3 sequences, of which around 10% are seen a single time; 20% to 25% belongs to the top ten. This CDR3 comprises 14 residues. CDR1 is SGHAT, CDR2 FQNNGV, per germline. V was cut by 3 bases and J by 6 bases, with 11 bases left in between. This clonotype was recorded at least ten times. The antigen remains undetermined. V is TRBV11-2 and J is TRBJ2-2; D is uncertain. Sequencing was carried out using synovial fluid, either unsorted or a sorted T cell fraction (not recorded which). This clonotype was sampled from a male donor with ankylosing spondylitis. CDR3 in DNA: TGTGCCAGCAGCTTTAACGAGGCCGCCGGGGAGCTGTTTTTT. Its translation is CASSFNEAAGELFF.